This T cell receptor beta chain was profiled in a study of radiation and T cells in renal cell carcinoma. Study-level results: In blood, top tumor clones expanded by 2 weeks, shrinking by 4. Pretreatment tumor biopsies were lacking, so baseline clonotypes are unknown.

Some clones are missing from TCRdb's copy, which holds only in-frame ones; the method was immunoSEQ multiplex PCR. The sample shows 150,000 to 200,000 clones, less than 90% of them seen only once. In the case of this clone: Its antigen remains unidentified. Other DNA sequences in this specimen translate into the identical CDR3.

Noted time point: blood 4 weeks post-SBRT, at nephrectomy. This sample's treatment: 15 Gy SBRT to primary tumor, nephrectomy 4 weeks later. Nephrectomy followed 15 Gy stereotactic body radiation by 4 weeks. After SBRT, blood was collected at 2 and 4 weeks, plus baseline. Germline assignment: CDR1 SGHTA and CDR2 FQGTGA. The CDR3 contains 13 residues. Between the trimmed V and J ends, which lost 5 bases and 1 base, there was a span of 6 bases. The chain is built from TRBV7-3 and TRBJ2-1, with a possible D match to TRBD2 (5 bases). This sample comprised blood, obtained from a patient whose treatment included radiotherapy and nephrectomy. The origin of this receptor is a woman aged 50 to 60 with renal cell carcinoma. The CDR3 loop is CASSPGSYNEQFF. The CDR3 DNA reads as TGTGCCAGCAGCCCGGGGTCCTACAATGAGCAGTTCTTC.